The rows below give T cell receptor beta chains drawn from one sample of a study of identifying expanded T cells in peripheral blood. Assay used: immunoSEQ multiplex PCR; TCRdb lists only in-frame clones, some missing. Here the sample spans about 97,000 clones, approximately 90% being singletons. The sequencing sample was made of blood. The receptors shown here come from a person between 18 and 75 years old in good health. The CDR3 runs from the conserved cysteine through the conserved F or W. D genes are given only for firm matches. Clone size appears in some rows only: once, few, many, or a class for an expanded clone.

clone_size | d_call | j_call | v_call | cdr3_nt | cdr3_aa
few | TRBD1 | TRBJ1-5 | TRBV5-5 | TGTGCCAGCAGCTTGATCCAGGGGGGCCAGCCCCAGCATTTT | CASSLIQGGQPQHF
- | TRBD1 | TRBJ2-1 | TRBV28 | TGTGCCAGCACGAATGTGGACAGGGGAGGTGATGAGCAGTTCTTC | CASTNVDRGGDEQFF
- | - | TRBJ2-1 | TRBV27 | TGTGCCAGCAGGACCTACAATGAGCAGTTCTTC | CASRTYNEQFF
- | - | TRBJ2-1 | TRBV10-1 | TGCGCCAGCGGAAACTCCTACAATGAGCAGTTCTTC | CASGNSYNEQFF
- | - | TRBJ1-4 | TRBV5-1 | TGCGCCAGCAGCTACGTGGACGGGACTAATGAAAAACTGTTTTTT | CASSYVDGTNEKLFF
- | - | TRBJ2-2 | TRBV7-2 | TGTGCCAGCAGCTTATATGGAACAACAGGCACCGGGGAGCTGTTTTTT | CASSLYGTTGTGELFF
- | - | TRBJ2-2 | TRBV7-9 | TGTGCCAGCAGCTTAGCAGTGGGCGGGGAGCTGTTTTTT | CASSLAVGGELFF
- | - | TRBJ2-7 | TRBV5-6 | TGTGCCAGCAGCTTGACCCAGCCCTACGAGCAGTACTTC | CASSLTQPYEQYF
- | - | TRBJ2-5 | TRBV18 | TGTGCCAGCTCACCGGGGATTCAAGAGACCCAGTACTTC | CASSPGIQETQYF
once | - | TRBJ1-2 | TRBV6-5 | TGTGCCAGCAGCCCCGACGGGAACTATGGCTACACCTTC | CASSPDGNYGYTF
- | - | TRBJ1-2 | TRBV5-4 | TGTGCCAGCAGCCCAGAGGGGGGCGCATATGGCTACACCTTC | CASSPEGGAYGYTF
- | - | TRBJ1-4 | TRBV4-1 | TGCGCCAGCAGCCAAGGACCCCCGCTGAGTGAAAAACTGTTTTTT | CASSQGPPLSEKLFF
- | - | TRBJ1-1 | TRBV29-1 | TGCAGCGTTGGGTTGGCGGGATGGAGGGTGAACACTGAAGCTTTCTTT | CSVGLAGWRVNTEAFF
- | - | TRBJ2-2 | TRBV18 | TGTGCCAGCTCACTGAGGGCGGACACCGGGGAGCTGTTTTTT | CASSLRADTGELFF
- | TRBD1 | TRBJ1-5 | TRBV18 | TGTGCCAGCTCACCCGCAGGGGGTACGAGCAATCAGCCCCAGCATTTT | CASSPAGGTSNQPQHF
- | - | TRBJ1-3 | TRBV6-1 | TGTGCCAGCAGTGGCTCCCCGTACGGCGGAAACACCATATATTTT | CASSGSPYGGNTIYF
- | TRBD2 | TRBJ2-5 | TRBV7-9 | TGTGCCAGCAGGCGGGGGTCAGGGCATTCGGAGACCCAGTACTTC | CASRRGSGHSETQYF
- | - | TRBJ2-1 | TRBV7-2 | TGTGCCAGCAGCCGATACAATGAGCAGTTCTTC | CASSRYNEQFF
- | TRBD2 | TRBJ2-5 | TRBV6-6 | TGTGCCAGCAGTCGCGGACTAGCGGATCATAAAGAGACCCAGTACTTC | CASSRGLADHKETQYF
- | - | TRBJ1-6 | TRBV4-3 | TGCGCCAGCAGCCAGGTGCCGGCCGTCAATTCACCCCTCCACTTT | CASSQVPAVNSPLHF
once | - | TRBJ2-3 | TRBV27 | TGTGCCAGCAGTTTTCGAGGACGTGCTCTACTCGAACGGGCCACAGATACGCAGTATTTT | CASSFRGRALLERATDTQYF
- | TRBD1 | TRBJ1-1 | TRBV28 | TGTGCCAGCAGTACAGGGGGTCCAGAAGCTTTCTTT | CASSTGGPEAFF
- | TRBD2 | TRBJ2-7 | TRBV9 | TGTGCCAGCAGCCCTAGAGCGGGGGGGCAAACTTCCTACGAGCAGTACTTC | CASSPRAGGQTSYEQYF
- | - | TRBJ2-7 | TRBV5-1 | TGCGCCAGCAGCTTGGTTCGGAGCTCCTACGAGCAGTACTTC | CASSLVRSSYEQYF
- | TRBD1 | TRBJ2-4 | TRBV27 | TGTGCCAGCAGTTTGACAGGGCTAGCCAAAAACATTCAGTACTTC | CASSLTGLAKNIQYF
- | - | TRBJ2-3 | TRBV7-9 | TGTGCCAGCAGCTTAGCGCGTGGTATGTCGGATACGCAGTATTTT | CASSLARGMSDTQYF
- | - | TRBJ2-3 | TRBV14 | TGTGCCAGCAGCCCACGTACCTATTGGGGAAGCACAGATACGCAGTATTTT | CASSPRTYWGSTDTQYF
- | - | TRBJ2-7 | TRBV11-2 | TGTGCCAGCAGATACACTAGCAGCACCTACGAGCAGTACTTC | CASRYTSSTYEQYF
- | - | TRBJ2-5 | TRBV6-1 | TGTGCCAGCAGTGTAACAGGCCAAGAGACCCAGTACTTC | CASSVTGQETQYF
- | - | TRBJ2-7 | TRBV9 | TGTGCCAGCAGCGTAGCCGGGGGGCCCTACGAGCAGTACTTC | CASSVAGGPYEQYF
- | - | TRBJ2-7 | TRBV7-8 | TGTGCCAGCAGTACAGGGCCCTACGAGCAGTACTTC | CASSTGPYEQYF
- | - | TRBJ1-1 | TRBV6-1 | TGTGCCAGCAGTGTGTCAGGGGCGAACACTGAAGCTTTCTTT | CASSVSGANTEAFF
- | - | TRBJ2-7 | TRBV5-1 | TGCGCCAGCAGCCCGGCCCAGGGCATCGGCGAGCAGTACTTC | CASSPAQGIGEQYF
- | TRBD1 | TRBJ2-7 | TRBV28 | TGTGCCAGCAGTCTGGGACAGATTTACGAGCAGTACTTC | CASSLGQIYEQYF
once | TRBD1 | TRBJ2-7 | TRBV6-6 | TGTGCCAGCAGTTACTCAACAGGGGACGAGCAGTACTTC | CASSYSTGDEQYF
- | - | TRBJ1-4 | TRBV7-9 | TGTGCCAGCAGCTCGAAAGGACAATCAACTAATGAAAAACTGTTTTTT | CASSSKGQSTNEKLFF
- | TRBD1 | TRBJ2-5 | TRBV19 | TGTGCCAGTAGTATAGGACAGGGTCAACAAGAGACCCAGTACTTC | CASSIGQGQQETQYF
- | TRBD2 | TRBJ2-1 | TRBV5-1 | TGCGCCAGCAGCCTGACTAGCGGGCCCTCCTACAATGAGCAGTTCTTC | CASSLTSGPSYNEQFF
- | TRBD2 | TRBJ2-5 | TRBV11-2 | TGTGCCAGCAGCTTTGCGGGAGAGGAGACCCAGTACTTC | CASSFAGEETQYF
- | - | TRBJ2-5 | TRBV11-1 | TGTGCCAGCAGCTTAAGGGGAGTGGTAGAGACCCAGTACTTC | CASSLRGVVETQYF
- | TRBD2 | TRBJ2-7 | TRBV5-1 | TGCGCCAGCAGCTTCGGCGGGGGGGCCCACCGCTCCTACGAGCAGTACTTC | CASSFGGGAHRSYEQYF
- | - | TRBJ1-2 | TRBV29-1 | TGCAGCGTTGTAACCCCAGGGGACTATGGCTACACCTTC | CSVVTPGDYGYTF
- | TRBD1 | TRBJ1-4 | TRBV9 | TGTGCCAGCAGCGCCGGGACAGGGAGGACCTCTCCTGGAAAACTGTTTTTT | CASSAGTGRTSPGKLFF
few | - | TRBJ2-3 | TRBV29-1 | TGCAGCGGCTCCGGGACTAGCACAGATACGCAGTATTTT | CSGSGTSTDTQYF
- | - | TRBJ1-1 | TRBV27 | TGTGCCAGCAGAGTTACACAGCTGAACACTGAAGCTTTCTTT | CASRVTQLNTEAFF